This T cell receptor (beta chain) emerged from a study of blood T cell repertoires in COVID-19. Study information: Italy, Spain and the United States were the sources of the convalescent and acute COVID-19 samples.

In the original workflow: From reference gene primer amplification, estimates of nucleated cell counts were derived. Profiling relied on immunoSEQ multiplex PCR, and the TCRdb table lists in-frame clones only, not all of them. V and J calls and clone size follow that table, whereas D and trimming were derived from the DNA. The sample yields roughly 230,000 clones, approximately 80% seen once. Sequencing was carried out using peripheral blood. This sequence originates from a man aged 40-49 years with acute or convalescent COVID-19.

The CDR3 DNA reads TGTGCCAGCAGCCCCCGAAGATCTAGCTACGAGCAGTACTTC. Its protein is CASSPRRSSYEQYF. The rearrangement links TRBV9 to TRBJ2-7; no clear D. The V gene's germline CDR1 is SGDLS and CDR2 YYNGEE. This CDR3 spans 14 amino acids. V lost 4 bases and J 3 bases, leaving 14 bases between the germline ends.